This entry describes one T cell receptor (beta chain). Its antigen is unknown. This specimen comes from a study of cytomegalovirus exposure and HLA in healthy donors. The study's findings and limits: Researchers had no immune exposure information except CMV serostatus available.

J lost 0 bases, V lost 6 bases, and 5 bases had no gene match. Germline CDR1 reads ENHRY; CDR2 reads SYGVKD. The CDR3 is 15 residues long. The PCR had 60 Vbeta and 13 Jbeta primers. Using immunoSEQ multiplex PCR, the repertoire was profiled, and TCRdb retains in-frame clones only, with some absent. The profile shows approximately 160,000 clones, roughly 80% of them singletons. This chain joins TRBV10-3 and TRBJ2-7; TRBD1 agrees at 10 bases. Sequencing was performed on PBMCs. The sequence was collected from a woman between 18 and 30 years old in good health and CMV-seronegative. The CDR3 is CAISYGQGDSYEQYF. Written as DNA, the CDR3 is TGTGCCATCAGCTACGGACAGGGGGACTCCTACGAGCAGTACTTC.